The sequence of this T cell receptor (beta chain) was determined in a study of cytomegalovirus exposure and HLA in healthy donors. Study background: HLA-typed donors were the source of approximately 88 million unique TCRs, which an early data release held.

Concerning this clone: The antigen is unknown.

The PCR ran on 60 Vbeta and 13 Jbeta primers. Measured with immunoSEQ multiplex PCR; TCRdb has only the in-frame clones, and not every one. The table records around 70,000 clones, less than 80% of them present only once. Points from the study as a whole: A later look showed TCR association rates differing by HLA locus, highest for DRB1 and lowest for HLA-C.

The CDR3 extends over 14 amino acids. V was cut by 5 bases and J by 2 bases, with 13 bases left in between. From germline, CDR1 is SGHAT and CDR2 FQNNGV. Source material: PBMCs. This clonotype was sampled from a middle-aged woman in good health and CMV-seropositive. The chain has TRBV11-2 and TRBJ2-7, with D possibly TRBD2 on 5 matching bases. As DNA, the CDR3 is TGTGCCAGCAGCCCCCCTAGCCAGGCCTACGAGCAGTACTTC. Residues: CASSPPSQAYEQYF.